The clone carrying this T cell receptor beta chain is a singleton in its sample. V was clipped by 2 bases and J by 1 base; unmatched bases: 11. This CDR3 is 18 amino acids long. Germline V CDR1 and CDR2: SGHVS, FNYEAQ. The sample comes from a study of blood T cell repertoires in COVID-19. Overall study context: The United States, Italy and Spain were the sources of the acute and convalescent COVID-19 samples.

Per the authors' pipeline: Counts of nucleated cells, estimated from reference gene primer amplification, were obtained. Data came from immunoSEQ multiplex PCR; TCRdb stores just in-frame clones and leaves some out. V and J calls and clone size are as listed in that table; D and trimming were resolved from the DNA. The repertoire consists of over 60,000 clones, with 84% occurring once and the leading ten covering about an eighth. Sequencing input: peripheral blood. The chain combines TRBV7-6 with TRBJ1-3; 7 bases match TRBD1. This receptor was taken from a man in his fifties or sixties with COVID-19, enrolled during active disease. CDR3 loop: CASSLRPSGGQSGNTIYF. The CDR3 coding sequence is TGTGCCAGCAGCTTACGGCCTTCAGGGGGTCAATCTGGAAACACCATATATTTT.